The 21 T cell receptor beta chains in this list originate from one sample, sequenced in a study of cytomegalovirus exposure and HLA in healthy donors. PCR employed 60 Vbeta and 13 Jbeta primers. The data were produced by immunoSEQ multiplex PCR, yet TCRdb's version contains in-frame clones alone and is incomplete. The sample lists some 150,000 clones, 70% to 90% seen once, with less than 2.5% in the top ten. Material for sequencing was PBMCs. Receptors were obtained from a woman aged 18-29 years in good health and CMV-seronegative.

The chain is built from TRBV18 and TRBJ2-3, with 10 bases aligning to TRBD2. Germline V gene data show CDR1 as KGHSH and CDR2 as LQKENI. The ends lost 3 bases at V and 3 bases at J; junction bases unmatched: 3. The CDR3 is 15 amino acids. CDR3 sequence (DNA): TGTGCCAGCTCACCTGGGACTAGCGATACAGATACGCAGTATTTT. This sequence encodes CASSPGTSDTDTQYF. Complete variable domain (other parts from reference TRBV18 and TRBJ2-3): NAGVMQNPRHLVRRRGQEARLRCSPMKGHSHVYWYRQLPEEGLKFMVYLQKENIIDESGMPKERFSAEFPKEGPSILRIQQVVRGDSAAYFCASSPGTSDTDTQYFGPGTRLTVL.

The J gene is TRBJ2-4, the V gene TRBV15; D uncertain. Germline CDR1 is LNHNV and CDR2 is YYDKDF (reference sequence). The length of the CDR3 is 18 residues. V lost 7 bases and J 0 bases, leaving 22 bases between the germline ends. The CDR3: CATTTRQVKYLAKNIQYF. For the CDR3, the DNA is TGTGCCACCACCACCCGGCAGGTGAAATATCTAGCCAAAAACATTCAGTACTTC.

The rearrangement links TRBV6-6 to TRBJ1-2; D is unclear. CDR3 length equals 14 residues. V shed 5 bases and J shed 4 bases, with 14 bases lying between them. In germline, CDR1 is MNHNY, CDR2 SVGAGI (reference sequence). CDR3 loop: CASSRGGFGYGYTF. The DNA of the CDR3 is TGTGCCAGCAGTCGCGGAGGGTTTGGCTATGGCTACACCTTC.

This rearrangement joins TRBV4-2 to TRBJ1-5, with D unclear. Germline assignment: CDR1 LGHNA and CDR2 YNFKEQ. This CDR3 region has 15 residues. V was trimmed by 3 bases and J by 0 bases, leaving 9 bases between them. CDR3 amino acids: CASSQSFDSNQPQHF. CDR3 bases: TGTGCCAGCAGCCAGAGCTTTGATAGCAATCAGCCCCAGCATTTT.

This chain joins TRBV14 and TRBJ2-3; 7 nucleotides agree with TRBD1. The germline V gene encodes CDR1 SGHDN and CDR2 FVKESK. This CDR3 contains 17 residues. After removal of 1 base from V and 5 bases from J, the junction contained 12 bases not matched to a gene. The CDR3 reads CASSQATGYGLGDTQYF. The CDR3 nucleotides are TGTGCCAGCAGCCAAGCGACAGGGTATGGATTAGGAGATACGCAGTATTTT.

The gene calls are TRBV6-5 and TRBJ2-7; D possibly corresponds to TRBD2 (6 bases). Trimming removed 7 bases at V and 3 bases at J, with 16 bases between. Germline values: CDR1 MNHEY, CDR2 SVGAGI. This CDR3 is 14 amino acids long. The DNA of the CDR3 is TGTGCCAGCACTACAACTAGCTCTCTCTACGAGCAGTACTTC. It translates to CASTTTSSLYEQYF.

In this sample, this clone turned up once. J is TRBJ2-3 and V is TRBV29-1; weak D call: TRBD1 (6 bases). V lost 3 bases and J 5 bases, leaving 12 bases between the germline ends. CDR3 size: 13 residues. The germline CDR1 and CDR2 sequences are SQVTM and ANQGSEA. CDR3 DNA sequence: TGCAGCGTTGAGCCAGGGGTGAGAGATACGCAGTATTTT. It translates to CSVEPGVRDTQYF.

The rearrangement joins TRBV5-1 to TRBJ2-7, with D possibly TRBD2 on 6 matching bases. The CDR3 is made up of 15 amino acids. Germline assignment: CDR1 SGHRS and CDR2 YFSETQ. V was trimmed by 4 bases and J by 2 bases, leaving 16 bases between them. CDR3 in amino acids: CASSRLAGSPYEQYF. The CDR3 DNA reads TGCGCCAGCAGCCGCTTGGCGGGATCGCCCTACGAGCAGTACTTC.

The genes are TRBV29-1 and TRBJ2-1; 7 bases are a match to TRBD2. The CDR3 contains 17 residues. Losses at the gene ends were 7 bases for V and 0 bases for J; bases not matched to a gene: 15. The germline V gene encodes CDR1 SQVTM and CDR2 ANQGSEA. CDR3 protein: CSATRGERLASYNEQFF. CDR3 bases: TGCAGCGCCACGAGGGGCGAACGACTAGCCTCCTACAATGAGCAGTTCTTC.

This chain links TRBV11-2 with TRBJ2-1; 16 nucleotides line up with TRBD2. CDR3 length: 18 residues. CDR1 SGHAT and CDR2 FQNNGV come from the germline V gene. The junction had 8 bases not matched to a gene; V was cut back by 6 bases and J by 3 bases. The CDR3 loop reads CASRLVGLAGGGYNEQFF. The CDR3 DNA is TGTGCCAGCAGACTAGTGGGACTAGCGGGAGGGGGCTACAATGAGCAGTTCTTC.

The J gene is TRBJ2-5, the V gene TRBV5-7; 13 bases agree with TRBD2. TRBV5-7 is noted as an ORF with a role that remains uncertain. V lost 4 bases, J lost 2 bases, and 14 bases stayed unmatched. CDR3 length: 19 amino acids. This CDR3 reads CASSRSWVPGLAGQETQYF. In nucleotides, the CDR3 is TGTGCCAGCAGCCGCAGTTGGGTGCCGGGACTAGCGGGGCAAGAGACCCAGTACTTC.

This clone showed up just once. The chain has TRBV28 and TRBJ2-3; 9 positions match TRBD2. Per germline, CDR1 MDHEN and CDR2 SYDVKM. The CDR3 loop spans 16 amino acids. V lost 2 bases and J lost 5; bases outside the gene matches: 8. The DNA of the CDR3 is TGTGCCAGCAGTTTAGGGTTTAGCGGGAGTATAGATACGCAGTATTTT. Protein: CASSLGFSGSIDTQYF.

The V gene is TRBV2, the J gene TRBJ1-6, with 11 bases that match TRBD1. The junction had 10 bases not matched to a gene; V was cut back by 8 bases and J by 7 bases. Germline CDR1 and CDR2: SNHLY and FYNNEI. This CDR3 has 16 residues. The CDR3 sequence: CASGRDRGSGNSPLHF. CDR3 bases: TGTGCCAGCGGCCGGGACAGGGGGTCAGGGAATTCACCCCTCCACTTT.

The rearrangement uses TRBV9 and TRBJ1-3; a possible D gene is TRBD1 (5 bases). The CDR3 has 16 amino acids. V lost 2 bases and J lost 2, with 14 bases in between. Per the germline V gene, CDR1 is SGDLS and CDR2 is YYNGEE. The CDR3 DNA reads as TGTGCCAGCAGCGTGGAAGGGGAGGGACCTGGAAACACCATATATTTT. It translates to CASSVEGEGPGNTIYF.

This chain joins TRBV5-4 and TRBJ1-3; a possible D gene is TRBD1 (5 bases). The germline CDR1 and CDR2 sequences are SGHNT and YYREEE (reference sequence). V gave up 1 base and J gave up 0 bases, with 8 bases separating them. The CDR3 totals 15 residues. CDR3: CASSLIGGSGNTIYF. The CDR3, as DNA: TGTGCCAGCAGCTTGATCGGGGGCTCTGGAAACACCATATATTTT. Full variable domain (missing parts from reference TRBV5-4 and TRBJ1-3): ETGVTQSPTHLIKTRGQQVTLRCSSQSGHNTVSWYQQALGQGPQFIFQYYREEENGRGNFPPRFSGLQFPNYSSELNVNALELDDSALYLCASSLIGGSGNTIYFGEGSWLTVV.

The chain employs TRBV18 and TRBJ1-5; TRBD1 agrees at 11 bases. V lost 5 bases, J lost 3 bases, and 3 bases stayed unmatched. This CDR3 has 15 residues. The germline V gene has CDR1 KGHSH and CDR2 LQKENI. CDR3 DNA sequence: TGTGCCAGCTCAAATGGACAGGGGGCCAATCAGCCCCAGCATTTT. Protein product: CASSNGQGANQPQHF.

The J gene is TRBJ2-3, the V gene TRBV6-5; 12 bases are a match to TRBD2. This CDR3 is 14 amino acids long. V was clipped by 10 bases and J by 7 bases; unmatched bases: 9. CDR1 and CDR2 (germline): MNHEY, SVGAGI. The CDR3 region is CATLLAGGRHTQYF. The DNA for the CDR3 is TGTGCCACCCTACTAGCGGGGGGCCGCCATACGCAGTATTTT.

Only one count was recorded for this clone. This chain links TRBV4-2 with TRBJ2-2; D not certain. The V end was cut by 4 bases, the J end by 3 bases, with 12 bases between. Germline V gene sequence: CDR1 LGHNA, CDR2 YNFKEQ. The CDR3 runs to 15 residues. CDR3 bases: TGTGCCAGCAGCCTCCGTCCTGGAGACACCGGGGAGCTGTTTTTT. Its translation: CASSLRPGDTGELFF.

The chain uses TRBV28 and TRBJ1-2; perhaps TRBD1 as D (6 bases). Germline-derived CDR1 and CDR2 are MDHEN and SYDVKM. V lost 5 bases, J lost 3 bases, and 19 bases lay in between. This CDR3 contains 16 residues. The CDR3 loop is CASSRAGARGDYGYTF. CDR3 coding DNA: TGTGCCAGCAGTCGGGCAGGGGCTCGAGGCGACTATGGCTACACCTTC.

The rearrangement links TRBV25-1 to TRBJ2-7; no clear D gene. V lost 2 bases and J lost 7, with 12 bases in between. The CDR3 length is 13 residues. Per germline, CDR1 MGHDK and CDR2 SYGVNS. DNA of the CDR3: TGTGCCAGCAGTGAAGGTTGGCAGGAAGAGCAGTACTTC. It specifies CASSEGWQEEQYF.

This CDR3 is CASNPVGYEQYF. As DNA, the CDR3 is TGTGCCAGCAACCCGGTCGGGTACGAGCAGTACTTC. This chain links TRBV27 with TRBJ2-7, with D hard to call. The CDR3 is 12 amino acids. Germline V lookup: CDR1 MNHEY, CDR2 SMNVEV (reference sequence). V dropped 7 bases and J dropped 4 bases, with 11 bases sitting between them.